This T cell receptor beta chain appears in the sequencing data of a study of blood T cell repertoires in COVID-19. In the study overall: Samples came from the United States, Italy and Spain, spanning acute and convalescent COVID-19. PBMCs, B-cell-depleted T cells, or T cells were the source of the cDNA or gDNA that made up the material.

In the original workflow: Reference gene primer amplification gave nucleated cell count estimates. Profiled with immunoSEQ multiplex PCR; TCRdb holds only in-frame clones, not every one. That table gives V, J and clone size, and the DNA gave D and trimming. The table has approximately 220,000 clones, about four fifths seen once. V gave up 4 bases and J gave up 4 bases, with 10 bases separating them. The CDR3 is 13 amino acids. Germline V gene sequence: CDR1 WNHNN, CDR2 SYGVQD (reference sequence). V is TRBV10-1 and J is TRBJ1-1; D is ambiguous. The source material was peripheral blood. The TCR sequence derives from a woman aged 35 to 49 with active or convalescent COVID-19. The CDR3 sequence is CASSAGRGTEAFF. CDR3 coding DNA: TGCGCCAGCAGTGCGGGTCGGGGCACTGAAGCTTTCTTT.